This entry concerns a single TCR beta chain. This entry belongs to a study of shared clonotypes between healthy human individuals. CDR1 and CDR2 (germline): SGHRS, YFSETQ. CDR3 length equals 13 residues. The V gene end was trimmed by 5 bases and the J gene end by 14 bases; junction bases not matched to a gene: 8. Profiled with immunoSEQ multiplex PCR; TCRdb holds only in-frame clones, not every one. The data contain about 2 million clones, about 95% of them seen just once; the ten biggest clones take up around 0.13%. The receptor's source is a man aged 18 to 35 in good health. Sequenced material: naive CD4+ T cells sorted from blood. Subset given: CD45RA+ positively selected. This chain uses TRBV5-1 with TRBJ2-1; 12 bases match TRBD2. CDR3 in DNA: TGCGCCAGCAGTCTGACTAGCGGGAGTGTTGAGTTCTTC. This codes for CASSLTSGSVEFF.